These 25 T cell receptor beta chains originate from one sample sequenced in a study of CD8 T cells in Susac syndrome. With random hexamers, about 0.5 to 1 ug RNA was reverse transcribed. A single record per CDR3 protein comes from TCRdb applying MiXCR to the immunoSEQ multiplex PCR reads. In the table there are about 250,000 distinct CDR3 sequences, roughly 95% of which are singletons. Sequenced sample: CD4+ T cells from PBMCs. Receptor source: a human donor with multiple sclerosis.

The chain recombines TRBV11-2 with TRBJ2-3; maybe TRBD2 (6 bases). CDR1 and CDR2 (germline): SGHAT, FQNNGV. The CDR3 consists of 14 residues. Trimming took 2 bases from V and 4 from J, leaving 10 bases between them. This CDR3 is CASSLQGGADTQYF. The CDR3 DNA sequence: TGTGCCAGCAGCTTACAGGGAGGCGCAGATACGCAGTATTTT.

The chain joins TRBV6-1 to TRBJ2-6; D is perhaps TRBD2 (7 bases). CDR3 size: 14 residues. Germline assignment: CDR1 MNHNS and CDR2 SASEGT. V shed 11 bases and J shed 7 bases, with 18 bases lying between them. The DNA for the CDR3 is TGTGCCTCCCAAGGGGGGGAATCTGCCAACGTCCTGACTTTC. It specifies CASQGGESANVLTF.

The chain recombines TRBV6-5 with TRBJ2-1; no clear D gene. This CDR3 contains 15 residues. Trimming shortened V by 5 bases and J by 4 bases, and 15 bases separated the two germline ends. Germline loops: CDR1 MNHEY, CDR2 SVGAGI. The CDR3 nucleotides are TGTGCCAGCAGTACGCCAATATTTGGGTACAATGAGCAGTTCTTC. Protein: CASSTPIFGYNEQFF.

The CDR3 region is CSARADNSNQPQHF. The CDR3 region has the DNA TGCAGTGCTAGAGCAGACAATAGCAATCAGCCCCAGCATTTT. The J gene is TRBJ1-5, the V gene TRBV20-1; D gene ambiguous. The germline V and J ends were trimmed by 1 base and 0 bases, with 7 bases remaining between them. Germline values: CDR1 DFQATT, CDR2 SNEGSKA (reference sequence). CDR3 length: 14 residues.

This clonotype was observed a few times. V usage is TRBV5-1 and J usage is TRBJ2-3; D not certain. V lost 4 bases and J lost 4, with 13 bases in between. The CDR3 runs 14 residues. From germline, CDR1 is SGHRS and CDR2 YFSETQ. The CDR3, as DNA: TGCGCCAGCAGCCGATCGGAGTACTCAGATACGCAGTATTTT. Its translation: CASSRSEYSDTQYF. The full variable domain, rest sourced from reference TRBV5-1 and TRBJ2-3, is KAGVTQTPRYLIKTRGQQVTLSCSPISGHRSVSWYQQTPGQGLQFLFEYFSETQRNKGNFPGRFSGRQFSNSRSEMNVSTLELGDSALYLCASSRSEYSDTQYFGPGTRLTVL.

J is TRBJ2-7 and V is TRBV27; TRBD1 matches 7 bases. The ends lost 1 base at V and 2 bases at J; junction bases unmatched: 11. Germline lookup yields CDR1 MNHEY and CDR2 SMNVEV (reference sequence). This CDR3 has 17 residues. CDR3 DNA: TGTGCCAGCAGTTTATTGGGACAGACTGAAGATACCTACGAGCAGTACGTC. This gives the protein CASSLLGQTEDTYEQYV.

This chain connects TRBV3-1 to TRBJ2-1; TRBD2 agrees at 9 bases. V dropped 5 bases and J dropped 5; count of bases not matched to a gene: 7. In germline, CDR1 is LGHDT, CDR2 YNNKEL (reference sequence). This CDR3 spans 15 amino acids. The CDR3 is CASSVSGRGNNEQFF. The CDR3 nucleotides read TGTGCCAGCAGCGTTAGCGGGAGAGGTAACAATGAGCAGTTCTTC.

This chain links TRBV6-1 with TRBJ2-7, with D maybe TRBD1 (6 bases). The CDR3 is 14 residues long. V lost 6 bases and J lost 7, with 19 bases in between. Germline V CDR1 and CDR2: MNHNS, SASEGT. The CDR3 region is CASRVLGQPWEQYF. In DNA, the CDR3 is TGTGCCAGCAGAGTATTAGGACAGCCCTGGGAGCAGTACTTC.

This clonotype was observed once. The chain carries TRBV7-9 and TRBJ2-7, with D unresolved. The CDR3 length is 14 residues. Germline CDR1 SEHNR, CDR2 FQNEAQ (reference sequence). The V end lost 0 bases, the J end lost 7 bases, and 13 bases lay between the germline ends. Written as DNA, the CDR3 is TGTGCCAGCAGCTTAGCGCCCGGTAGCTTGGAGCAGTACTTC. It yields the protein CASSLAPGSLEQYF.

This clonotype was observed a few times. The chain has TRBV15 and TRBJ2-7, with 7 bases matching TRBD1. The V segment lost 4 bases and the J segment 1 base; nucleotides outside the gene matches: 1. The length of the CDR3 is 13 residues. In germline, CDR1 is LNHNV, CDR2 YYDKDF (reference sequence). CDR3 DNA: TGTGCCACCAGCACGACAGGGTCCTACGAGCAGTACGTC. Amino acids: CATSTTGSYEQYV.

V usage is TRBV6-5 and J usage is TRBJ2-7; unclear D gene. The V gene lost 0 bases and the J gene lost 3 bases, with 12 bases spanning the gap. The CDR3 is 15 residues long. CDR1 MNHEY and CDR2 SVGAGI come from the germline V gene. CDR3 protein: CASSYSTQRNYEQYF. The CDR3 region has the DNA TGTGCCAGCAGTTACTCGACACAACGTAACTACGAGCAGTACTTC.

The rearrangement joins TRBV18 to TRBJ2-3; 7 bases align to TRBD1. With V trimmed by 6 bases and J by 6 bases, 6 bases remained unmatched. Germline V gene lookup returns CDR1 KGHSH and CDR2 LQKENI. The CDR3 has 13 residues. The CDR3 sequence: CASSRDRTDTQYF. The CDR3 DNA follows: TGTGCCAGCTCCCGGGACAGAACGGATACGCAGTATTTT.

This chain uses TRBV4-1 with TRBJ1-2; 7 bases line up with TRBD1. J gave up 7 bases and V 0 bases, and 8 bases lay outside the gene matches. The germline CDR1 and CDR2 sequences are MGHRA and YSYEKL. This CDR3 is 15 amino acids long. CDR3 bases: TGCGCCAGCAGCCAAGATTCTGACAGGGTTCGTGGCTACACCTTC. Encoded protein: CASSQDSDRVRGYTF.

The rearrangement uses TRBV18 and TRBJ1-2; tentatively, D is TRBD1 (6 bases). Per the germline V gene, CDR1 is KGHSH and CDR2 is LQKENI. The CDR3 has 16 residues. The germline V and J ends were trimmed by 2 bases and 4 bases, with 17 bases remaining between them. CDR3 in amino acids: CASSPSGVKEAYGYTF. The CDR3, as DNA: TGTGCCAGCTCACCATCAGGGGTTAAAGAGGCCTATGGCTACACCTTC.

The chain employs TRBV7-2 and TRBJ2-7, with D unresolved. V was cut by 7 bases and J by 2 bases, with 15 bases left in between. CDR1 and CDR2 from the germline V gene are SGHTA and FQGNSA. This CDR3 spans 14 amino acids. CDR3 residues: CASTLSPGTYEQYV. Here the CDR3 DNA reads TGTGCCAGCACCCTTAGTCCTGGAACCTACGAGCAGTACGTC.

V is TRBV19 and J is TRBJ2-1, with 7 nucleotides matching TRBD2. The germline V gene encodes CDR1 LNHDA and CDR2 SQIVND (reference sequence). Losses at the gene ends were 5 bases for V and 6 bases for J; bases not matched to a gene: 7. This CDR3 spans 14 amino acids. The CDR3 sequence is CASSSEGRGNEQFF. As DNA, the CDR3 is TGTGCCAGTAGTTCCGAGGGGAGGGGCAATGAGCAGTTCTTC.

The genes are TRBV28 and TRBJ1-1, with D unclear. This CDR3 has 16 amino acids. Germline loops: CDR1 MDHEN, CDR2 SYDVKM. With 5 bases removed from V and 0 bases from J, the gap between germline ends came to 16 bases. The CDR3 DNA is TGTGCCAGCAGTCCGACCGGACGGTTCATGAACACTGAAGCTTTCTTT. Its translation: CASSPTGRFMNTEAFF.

CDR3 DNA: TGTGCCAGCAGCCGGGGGTCCCCGGGAGGGGAGCAAGAGACCCAGTACTTC. Protein: CASSRGSPGGEQETQYF. The chain couples TRBV5-6 to TRBJ2-5, with 8 bases that match TRBD2. Germline V lookup: CDR1 SGHDT, CDR2 YYEEEE. The CDR3 covers 17 residues. With V trimmed by 4 bases and J by 2 bases, 13 bases remained unmatched.

This clonotype occurred once. The rearrangement links TRBV20-1 to TRBJ1-2; D may be TRBD1 (6 bases). In germline, CDR1 is DFQATT, CDR2 SNEGSKA (reference sequence). V was clipped by 5 bases and J by 3 bases, with 10 bases between them. This CDR3 has 12 amino acids. CDR3 sequence: CSAGTSDYGYTF. Written as DNA, the CDR3 is TGCAGTGCTGGGACATCTGACTATGGCTACACCTTC.

The chain couples TRBV6-5 to TRBJ1-2, with a weak D call TRBD1 (6 bases). Germline V gene data show CDR1 as MNHEY and CDR2 as SVGAGI. V was clipped by 10 bases and J by 4 bases, with 19 bases between them. This CDR3 region has 14 residues. The CDR3 region has the DNA TGTGCCACCCACAACGGACAGACCTTCTATGGCTACACCTTC. Residues: CATHNGQTFYGYTF.

The V gene is TRBV15, the J gene TRBJ1-2; TRBD1 matches 9 bases. With V trimmed by 5 bases and J by 2 bases, 3 bases remained unmatched. CDR3 length: 14 amino acids. Germline assignment: CDR1 LNHNV and CDR2 YYDKDF (reference sequence). CDR3 nucleotides: TGTGCCACCAGCCCGACAGGGGGGAACTATGGCTACACCTTC. It encodes CATSPTGGNYGYTF. Full variable domain (missing parts from reference TRBV15 and TRBJ1-2): DAMVIQNPRYQVTQFGKPVTLSCSQTLNHNVMYWYQQKSSQAPKLLFHYYDKDFNNEADTPDNFQSRRPNTSFCFLDIRSPGLGDTAMYLCATSPTGGNYGYTFGSGTRLTVV.

This rearrangement joins TRBV5-1 to TRBJ2-2; maybe TRBD2 (6 bases). Trimming pared 4 bases from V and 3 bases from J, leaving 16 bases between. In germline, CDR1 is SGHRS, CDR2 YFSETQ. The CDR3 covers 16 residues. CDR3 in amino acids: CASSLLAGTDTGELFF. Written as DNA, the CDR3 is TGCGCCAGCAGCCTCCTGGCGGGAACGGACACCGGGGAGCTGTTTTTT.

V gene TRBV30 combines with J gene TRBJ2-1; 9 positions match TRBD2. This CDR3 spans 16 amino acids. Per germline, CDR1 GTSNPN and CDR2 SVGIG (reference sequence). V was clipped by 2 bases and J by 16 bases; unmatched bases: 21. The CDR3 is CAWSLVASGEIGAQFF. The CDR3 bases are TGTGCCTGGAGTCTCGTGGCTAGCGGGGAGATAGGCGCGCAATTCTTC.

The rearrangement joins TRBV7-9 to TRBJ1-5; D unresolved. CDR3 length: 13 amino acids. Germline values: CDR1 SEHNR, CDR2 FQNEAQ (reference sequence). V lost 1 base to trimming and J lost 7 bases, with 8 bases between them. The CDR3 spells CASSLEGEQPQHF. The CDR3 nucleotides read TGTGCCAGCAGCTTAGAGGGAGAACAGCCCCAGCATTTT.

This rearrangement joins TRBV18 to TRBJ2-7, with TRBD1 matching 10 bases. V lost 3 bases and J lost 5; bases outside the gene matches: 1. Germline CDR1 reads KGHSH; CDR2 reads LQKENI. This CDR3 contains 13 residues. The CDR3 DNA follows: TGTGCCAGCTCACCGACAGGGGGCCACGAGCAGTACTTC. This gives the protein CASSPTGGHEQYF. The full variable domain, its missing parts supplied by reference TRBV18 and TRBJ2-7, is NAGVMQNPRHLVRRRGQEARLRCSPMKGHSHVYWYRQLPEEGLKFMVYLQKENIIDESGMPKERFSAEFPKEGPSILRIQQVVRGDSAAYFCASSPTGGHEQYFGPGTRLTVT.